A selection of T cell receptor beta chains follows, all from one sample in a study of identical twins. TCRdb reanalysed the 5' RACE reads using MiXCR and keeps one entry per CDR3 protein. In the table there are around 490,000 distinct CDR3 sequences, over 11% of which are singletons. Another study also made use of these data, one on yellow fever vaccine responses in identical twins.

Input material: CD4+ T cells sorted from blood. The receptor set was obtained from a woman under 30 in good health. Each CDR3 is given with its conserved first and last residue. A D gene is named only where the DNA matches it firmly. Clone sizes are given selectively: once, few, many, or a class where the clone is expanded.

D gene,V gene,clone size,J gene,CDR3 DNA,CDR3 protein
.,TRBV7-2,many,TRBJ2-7,TGTGCCAGCAGCTTAGGTAGGAGCTCCTACGAGCAGTACTTC,CASSLGRSSYEQYF
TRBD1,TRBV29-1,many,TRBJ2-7,TGCCCCACCCGACTCGACAGGGGGCTGTGCGAGCAGTACTTC,CPTRLDRGLCEQYF
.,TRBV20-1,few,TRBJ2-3,TGCAGTGCTAGAGATTTCCACGGAACAGGGCGCACAGATACGCAGTATTTT,CSARDFHGTGRTDTQYF
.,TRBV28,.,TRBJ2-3,TGTGCCAGCAGCCCGGCCGGGACTCTGACAGATACGCAGTATTTT,CASSPAGTLTDTQYF
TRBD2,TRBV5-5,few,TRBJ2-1,TGTGCCAGCAGCTTGGAAGTCGGGGGGGACTACAATGAGCAGTTCTTC,CASSLEVGGDYNEQFF
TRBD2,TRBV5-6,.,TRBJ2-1,TGTGCCAGCAGCAGATTGGGGACTAGCGGGGTAAGCAATGAGCAGTTCTTC,CASSRLGTSGVSNEQFF
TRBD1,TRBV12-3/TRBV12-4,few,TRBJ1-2,TGTGCCAGCACCCGAGGGACAGGGGGCTATGGCTACACCTTC,CASTRGTGGYGYTF
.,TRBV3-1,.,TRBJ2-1,TGTGCCAGCAGCCTTCAGGGGTTCTATGAGCAGTTCTTC,CASSLQGFYEQFF
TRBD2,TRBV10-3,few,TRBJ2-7,TGTGCCATCACACCCAGCCTAGGGGTCTCAACGGGACTAAGTATCCTTGAGCAGTACTTC,CAITPSLGVSTGLSILEQYF
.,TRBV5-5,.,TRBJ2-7,TGTGCCAGCAGCCCAGAGACATTGAGCCGTTACGAGCAGTACTTC,CASSPETLSRYEQYF
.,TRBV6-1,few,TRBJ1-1,TGTGCCAGCAGAAAGGGGAAATGGAACACTGAAGCTTTCTTT,CASRKGKWNTEAFF
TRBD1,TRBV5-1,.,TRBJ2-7,TGCGCCAGCAGCACGGGACAGGTGGACTACGAGCAGTACTTC,CASSTGQVDYEQYF
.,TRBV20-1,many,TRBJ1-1,TGCAGTGCTAGAGGGGAGACACAGAACACTGAAGCTTTCTTT,CSARGETQNTEAFF
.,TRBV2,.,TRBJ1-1,TGTGCCAGCAGTTCCCGACAGGCGGTCGGGAACACTGAAGCTTTCTTT,CASSSRQAVGNTEAFF
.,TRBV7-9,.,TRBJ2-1,TGTGCCAGCAGCTCTGGGGGGGCTAAGGGTGAGCAGTTCTTC,CASSSGGAKGEQFF
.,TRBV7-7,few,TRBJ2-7,TGTGCTAGCAGCCTCTACAAGGGCGCCTACGAGCAGTACTTC,CASSLYKGAYEQYF
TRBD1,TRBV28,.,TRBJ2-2,TGTGCCAGCAGTTTAGAACAGGGGGCCGGGGAGCTGTTTTTT,CASSLEQGAGELFF
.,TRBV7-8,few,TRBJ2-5,TGTGCCAGCAGCTTAGGGCTTAACGAGCAAGAGACCCAGTACTTC,CASSLGLNEQETQYF
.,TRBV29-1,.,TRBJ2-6,TGCAGCGTTGTAAGCCCAGGCATCTCTGGGGCCAACGTCCTGACTTTC,CSVVSPGISGANVLTF
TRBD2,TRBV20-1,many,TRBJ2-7,TGCAGTGCTTCTAGCGGGGGATTCTACGAGCAGTACTTC,CSASSGGFYEQYF
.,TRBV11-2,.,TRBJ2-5,TGTGCCAGCAGCTTAAGGGCTAGCAGGTTCCAAGAGACCCAGTACTTC,CASSLRASRFQETQYF
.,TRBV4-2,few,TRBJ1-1,TGTGCCAGCAGCCGAGACGCTTACACTGAAGCTTTCTTT,CASSRDAYTEAFF
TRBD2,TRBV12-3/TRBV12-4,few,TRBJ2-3,TGTGCCAGCAGTTTGGGCGGGGGGGCCTACGATACGCAGTATTTT,CASSLGGGAYDTQYF
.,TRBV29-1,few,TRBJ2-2,TGCAGCGTCGCTGGGTTTTTGGCCACCGGGGAGCTGTTTTTT,CSVAGFLATGELFF
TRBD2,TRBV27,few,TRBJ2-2,TGTGCCAGCAGTTTGAGCCTTACTAGCGGGAGTAGATACGGGGAGCTGTTTTTT,CASSLSLTSGSRYGELFF
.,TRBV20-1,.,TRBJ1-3,TGCAGTGCTAGAGTAGACGCCAGAAACACCATATATTTT,CSARVDARNTIYF
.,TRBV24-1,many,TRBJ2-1,TGTGCCACCGCTCTGGACAGCGAGCAGTTCTTC,CATALDSEQFF
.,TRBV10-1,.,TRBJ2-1,TGCGCCAGCAGTGAGCCAAGCGGGGACAGCATGTACAATGAGCAGTTCTTC,CASSEPSGDSMYNEQFF
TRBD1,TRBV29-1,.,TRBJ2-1,TGCAGCGTACGGACAGGGGTAAACAATGAGCAGTTCTTC,CSVRTGVNNEQFF
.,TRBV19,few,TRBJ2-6,TGTGCCAGCATCGGGGCTGGGGCCAACGTCCTGACTTTC,CASIGAGANVLTF
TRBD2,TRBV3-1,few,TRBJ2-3,TGTGCCAGCAGCCGAGTGTGGGAGGGCCGGAATACAGATACGCAGTATTTT,CASSRVWEGRNTDTQYF
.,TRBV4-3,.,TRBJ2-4,TGCGCCAGCAGCCAAGTCCTTTCAATGGCCAAAAACATTCAGTACTTC,CASSQVLSMAKNIQYF
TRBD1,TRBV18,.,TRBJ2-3,TGTGCCAGCGATCCGGGACAGGGGCCATATACGCAGTATTTT,CASDPGQGPYTQYF
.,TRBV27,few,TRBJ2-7,TGTGCCAGCAGGAGTACCCCCATCTCCTACGAGCAGTACTTC,CASRSTPISYEQYF
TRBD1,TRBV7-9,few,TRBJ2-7,TGTGCCAGCAGCTCCTCTCCGGGACAGGGCTACGAGCAGTACTTC,CASSSSPGQGYEQYF
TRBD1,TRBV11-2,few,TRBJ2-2,TGTGCCAGCAGCCAAGGACAGGGGGCAACCGGGGAGCTGTTTTTT,CASSQGQGATGELFF
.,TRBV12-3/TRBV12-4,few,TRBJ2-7,TGTGCCAGCAGTTTAAACGGCAGTCCTGTTAACGAGCAGTACTTC,CASSLNGSPVNEQYF
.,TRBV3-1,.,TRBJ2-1,TGTGCCAGCAGCCAGGCCACCAATGAGCAGTTCTTC,CASSQATNEQFF
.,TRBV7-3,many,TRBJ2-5,TGTGCCAGCAGCTTAAGTGTAGCGGAGACCCAGTACTTC,CASSLSVAETQYF
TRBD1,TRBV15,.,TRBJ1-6,TGTGCCACCAGCAGAGATGACAGGGAAAATTCACCCCTCCACTTT,CATSRDDRENSPLHF
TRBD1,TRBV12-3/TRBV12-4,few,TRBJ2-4,TGTGCCAGCAGTCGCGGACAGGGGTTTTCAAAAAACATTCAGTACTTC,CASSRGQGFSKNIQYF
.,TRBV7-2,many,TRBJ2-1,TGTGCCAGCAGCTTAGTATCGACACTAAATGAGCAGTTCTTC,CASSLVSTLNEQFF
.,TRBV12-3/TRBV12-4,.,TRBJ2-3,TGTGCCAGCAGTTTACAAATGTCAGGGAGCACAGATACGCAGTATTTT,CASSLQMSGSTDTQYF
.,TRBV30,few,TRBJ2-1,TGTGCCTGGAGTGACTCAAACAATGAGCAGTTCTTC,CAWSDSNNEQFF
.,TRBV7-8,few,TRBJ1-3,TGTGCCAGCAGCGCTAACGGGGGGTACACCATATATTTT,CASSANGGYTIYF